Below are 29 T cell receptor beta chains sequenced from a single sample in a study of beta chain features in type 1 diabetes. Isolated RNA was reverse transcribed in full, so expressed TCRB transcripts were sequenced. The data were produced by immunoSEQ multiplex PCR, yet TCRdb's version contains in-frame clones alone and is incomplete. This table has around 300,000 clones, 9.5% to 11% appearing once. The sequenced material came from naive CD4+ T cells from blood. These TCRs come from a woman in her twenties or thirties in good health.

This clone was seen more than once but under ten times. The chain has TRBV23-1 and TRBJ2-7, with 13 bases that match TRBD2. TRBV23-1 is an ORF; its function is uncertain. This CDR3 has 17 amino acids. V was pared by 0 bases and J by 5 bases, with 7 bases of the junction left unmatched. CDR3: CASSQSRGTSGMDEQYF. The DNA for the CDR3 is TGCGCCAGCAGTCAATCGCGAGGGACTAGCGGGATGGACGAGCAGTACTTC.

This clone was detected a few times. The CDR3 here is CAWNRDTPYEQYF. The CDR3 DNA sequence: TGTGCCTGGAACCGGGACACCCCCTACGAGCAGTACTTC. The V and J genes are TRBV30 and TRBJ2-7; weak D call: TRBD1 (6 bases). The CDR3 extends over 13 amino acids. V lost 4 bases to trimming and J lost 2 bases, with 12 bases between them. Germline CDR1 and CDR2: GTSNPN and SVGIG (reference sequence). Combining the CDR3 with reference TRBV30 and TRBJ2-7 gives the whole variable domain SQTIHQWPATLVQPVGSPLSLECTVEGTSNPNLYWYRQAAGRGLQLLFYSVGIGQISSEVPQNLSASRPQDRQFILSSKKLLLSDSGFYLCAWNRDTPYEQYFGPGTRLTVT.

J is TRBJ1-1 and V is TRBV5-1, with D perhaps TRBD1 (6 bases). This CDR3 region has 14 residues. CDR1 and CDR2 (germline): SGHRS, YFSETQ. V lost 0 bases and J 4 bases, leaving 10 bases between the germline ends. This CDR3 reads CASSLAGDGTEAFF. CDR3 coding DNA: TGCGCCAGCAGCTTGGCAGGGGACGGCACTGAAGCTTTCTTT.

This sequence joins TRBV7-3 and TRBJ2-2; D is possibly TRBD2 (6 bases). Germline V gene lookup returns CDR1 SGHTA and CDR2 FQGTGA. The ends were cut back, 3 bases at V and 5 bases at J, with 16 bases in the middle. The CDR3 is 16 residues long. The CDR3 nucleotides read TGTGCCAGCAGCTTTTTTCCCGGGAGCCCTACCGGGGAGCTGTTTTTT. Protein product: CASSFFPGSPTGELFF.

The chain links TRBV7-6 to TRBJ2-3, with D possibly being TRBD1 (5 bases). Germline CDR1 is SGHVS and CDR2 is FNYEAQ. Trimming removed 1 base at V and 5 bases at J, with 16 bases between. This CDR3 is 16 amino acids long. CDR3 region: CASSLDFGATRDTQYF. CDR3 DNA: TGTGCCAGCAGCTTAGATTTTGGGGCAACCAGAGATACGCAGTATTTT.

This chain joins TRBV5-1 and TRBJ2-7; a weak D match, TRBD2 (6 bases). V lost 4 bases and J lost 0, with 11 bases in between. Germline V gene data show CDR1 as SGHRS and CDR2 as YFSETQ. CDR3 length equals 14 residues. The CDR3 reads CASSHGTLSYEQYF. CDR3 nucleotide sequence: TGCGCCAGCAGCCACGGGACTCTCTCCTACGAGCAGTACTTC. The whole variable domain, remainder taken from reference TRBV5-1 and TRBJ2-7, is KAGVTQTPRYLIKTRGQQVTLSCSPISGHRSVSWYQQTPGQGLQFLFEYFSETQRNKGNFPGRFSGRQFSNSRSEMNVSTLELGDSALYLCASSHGTLSYEQYFGPGTRLTVT.

The sample holds a few counts of this clone. The rearrangement links TRBV7-6 to TRBJ2-1; 10 nucleotides agree with TRBD1. The CDR3 is 16 residues long. CDR1 is SGHVS and CDR2 is FNYEAQ in the germline V gene. V dropped 5 bases and J dropped 2; count of bases not matched to a gene: 6. CDR3 coding DNA: TGTGCCAGCAGCCGTCGACAGGGGGCTACCTACAATGAGCAGTTCTTC. Its translation: CASSRRQGATYNEQFF. Using reference TRBV7-6 and TRBJ2-1 for the parts outside the CDR3, the full variable domain is GAGVSQSPRYKVTKRGQDVALRCDPISGHVSLYWYRQALGQGPEFLTYFNYEAQQDKSGLPNDRFSAERPEGSISTLTIQRTEQRDSAMYRCASSRRQGATYNEQFFGPGTRLTVL.

The chain couples TRBV15 to TRBJ2-7, with D unclear. V was clipped by 3 bases and J by 3 bases, with 12 bases between them. In germline, CDR1 is LNHNV, CDR2 YYDKDF (reference sequence). The CDR3 consists of 14 residues. In DNA form, the CDR3 reads TGTGCCACCAGCAGCACCTTGACGGGCTACGAGCAGTACTTC. Translating it yields CATSSTLTGYEQYF.

This clone has only a few counts. V gene TRBV5-1 combines with J gene TRBJ2-3; possibly TRBD2 for D (5 bases). V gave up 4 bases and J gave up 3 bases, with 15 bases separating them. Germline loops: CDR1 SGHRS, CDR2 YFSETQ. The CDR3 sequence is 15 residues long. The CDR3 bases are TGCGCCAGCAGCAAGACGGGATATGAGACAGATACGCAGTATTTT. Translation: CASSKTGYETDTQYF.

The rearrangement links TRBV4-3 to TRBJ2-7, with 10 positions matching TRBD1. J was trimmed by 6 bases and V by 2 bases; bases with no gene match: 10. Looked up from germline, CDR1 is LGHNA and CDR2 is YSLEER. CDR3 length equals 16 residues. The CDR3 sequence: CASSQSLGQGLSEQYF. DNA for the CDR3: TGCGCCAGCAGCCAAAGTCTGGGACAGGGGTTATCCGAGCAGTACTTC.

This clone was seen a handful of times. This sequence joins TRBV2 and TRBJ1-4; D gene unclear. The V and J ends lost 5 bases and 7 bases respectively, with 14 bases between them. The CDR3 has 14 amino acids. Germline loops: CDR1 SNHLY, CDR2 FYNNEI. CDR3 nucleotides: TGTGCCAGCAGTATATCGGGAACCGGTGAAAAACTGTTTTTT. Its translation is CASSISGTGEKLFF. The full variable domain, completed using reference TRBV2 and TRBJ1-4, is EPEVTQTPSHQVTQMGQEVILRCVPISNHLYFYWYRQILGQKVEFLVSFYNNEISEKSEIFDDQFSVERPDGSNFTLKIRSTKLEDSAMYFCASSISGTGEKLFFGSGTQLSVL.

This clone was detected a few times. The V and J genes are TRBV2 and TRBJ2-1, with 7 bases matching TRBD1. V shed 5 bases, J shed 0 bases, and the junction held 4 bases outside the gene matches. This CDR3 spans 15 amino acids. Germline CDR1 is SNHLY and CDR2 is FYNNEI. The CDR3 DNA reads TGTGCCAGCAGTTCTACAGGGGTCTCCTACAATGAGCAGTTCTTC. Protein sequence: CASSSTGVSYNEQFF.

This clone was observed a few times. The chain is built from TRBV5-1 and TRBJ2-7; 8 bases align to TRBD1. The CDR3 runs to 15 residues. Germline lookup yields CDR1 SGHRS and CDR2 YFSETQ. The V segment lost 2 bases and the J segment 0 bases; nucleotides outside the gene matches: 4. CDR3 in amino acids: CASSFTGGSSYEQYF. The CDR3 DNA is TGCGCCAGCAGCTTTACAGGGGGTAGCTCCTACGAGCAGTACTTC.

The chain carries TRBV9 and TRBJ1-1, with 7 nucleotides matching TRBD1. The CDR3 sequence is 13 residues long. Germline values: CDR1 SGDLS, CDR2 YYNGEE. The junction had 1 base not matched to a gene; V was cut back by 0 bases and J by 5 bases. CDR3 sequence (DNA): TGTGCCAGCAGCGTAGGGGGACAGACTGAAGCTTTCTTT. The encoded protein is CASSVGGQTEAFF.

This chain joins TRBV28 and TRBJ2-1, with D perhaps TRBD2 (6 bases). Trimming left V 4 bases short and J 7 bases short, with 14 bases between. The CDR3 is made up of 14 amino acids. Germline values: CDR1 MDHEN, CDR2 SYDVKM. In DNA, the CDR3 is TGTGCCAGCAGTTCGGGAGCGGACCTTAATGAGCAGTTCTTC. Its translation is CASSSGADLNEQFF.

This clone was seen only a few times. The rearrangement joins TRBV28 to TRBJ2-1, with 10 bases fitting TRBD1. The CDR3 runs 15 residues. Germline trimming cut 6 bases from V and 7 bases from J; bases unmatched to any gene: 9. Germline CDR1 and CDR2: MDHEN and SYDVKM. The CDR3 region is CASRTGQGEWNEQFF. CDR3 DNA: TGTGCCAGCAGAACTGGACAGGGGGAGTGGAATGAGCAGTTCTTC. The full variable domain, completed using reference TRBV28 and TRBJ2-1, is DVKVTQSSRYLVKRTGEKVFLECVQDMDHENMFWYRQDPGLGLRLIYFSYDVKMKEKGDIPEGYSVSREKKERFSLILESASTNQTSMYLCASRTGQGEWNEQFFGPGTRLTVL.

The V and J genes are TRBV7-2 and TRBJ1-2; 7 bases fit TRBD1. The CDR3 totals 14 residues. Germline CDR1 and CDR2: SGHTA and FQGNSA. V dropped 5 bases and J dropped 0; count of bases not matched to a gene: 3. The CDR3 reads CASSRDSPNYGYTF. In DNA form, the CDR3 reads TGTGCCAGCAGCAGGGACAGCCCTAACTATGGCTACACCTTC.

This clone was counted between two and nine times. This chain connects TRBV28 to TRBJ2-5, with TRBD2 matching 9 bases. Trimming took 2 bases from V and 9 from J; bases not matched to a gene: 4. CDR1 is MDHEN, CDR2 SYDVKM, per germline. This CDR3 region has 13 residues. The CDR3 nucleotides read TGTGCCAGCAGTTTAAGGACTAGCGCTTCCCAGTACTTC. This codes for CASSLRTSASQYF.

The chain employs TRBV7-3 and TRBJ2-1, with 15 bases lining up with TRBD2. CDR1 is SGHTA and CDR2 is FQGTGA in the germline V gene. The CDR3 is made up of 14 amino acids. J gave up 13 bases and V 5 bases, and 6 bases lay outside the gene matches. CDR3: CASSPWTSGRGQFF. The CDR3 bases are TGTGCCAGCAGCCCTTGGACTAGCGGGAGGGGACAGTTCTTC.

In its sample, this clone was seen a few times. The V call is TRBV7-3, the J call TRBJ2-2, with TRBD1 matching 8 bases. CDR1 SGHTA and CDR2 FQGTGA come from the germline V gene. The CDR3 extends over 14 amino acids. The trim removed 5 bases at V and 4 bases at J, leaving 3 bases unmatched. CDR3 residues: CASSGQGTTGELFF. CDR3 DNA: TGTGCCAGCAGCGGACAGGGAACCACCGGGGAGCTGTTTTTT.

CDR3 sequence: CASSQGHPMDYGYTF. The CDR3 region has the DNA TGTGCCAGCAGTCAGGGACACCCAATGGACTATGGCTACACCTTC. The chain uses TRBV6-5 and TRBJ1-2; TRBD1 might be the D (6 bases). This CDR3 has 15 residues. Trimming shortened V by 5 bases and J by 3 bases, and 16 bases separated the two germline ends. CDR1 and CDR2 from the germline V gene are MNHEY and SVGAGI.

The chain uses TRBV5-1 and TRBJ2-1; possibly TRBD2 for D (7 bases). CDR1 and CDR2 (germline): SGHRS, YFSETQ. The germline V and J ends were trimmed by 6 bases and 0 bases, with 13 bases remaining between them. The CDR3 totals 15 residues. The CDR3: CASTRGGASYNEQFF. The CDR3 bases are TGCGCCAGCACTAGGGGGGGGGCCTCCTACAATGAGCAGTTCTTC.

The rearrangement links TRBV7-9 to TRBJ1-2; a weak D match, TRBD1 (6 bases). V gave up 4 bases and J gave up 8 bases, with 17 bases separating them. The germline V gene has CDR1 SEHNR and CDR2 FQNEAQ (reference sequence). There are 14 residues in the CDR3. The CDR3 loop is CASSSGEQGGGYTF. The CDR3 coding sequence is TGTGCCAGCAGCTCAGGGGAGCAGGGCGGAGGCTACACCTTC.

This clone was found a few times. The chain links TRBV7-9 to TRBJ2-7; TRBD1 matches 7 bases. The J segment lost 2 bases and the V segment lost 5 bases, leaving 9 bases of the junction unmatched. The CDR3 extends over 15 amino acids. The germline gives CDR1 SEHNR, CDR2 FQNEAQ (reference sequence). The CDR3 nucleotides read TGTGCCAGCAGCCCGAAGACAGGGCCCACCTACGAGCAGTACTTC. Translated: CASSPKTGPTYEQYF. The entire variable domain, with the rest obtained from reference TRBV7-9 and TRBJ2-7, is as follows: DTGVSQNPRHKITKRGQNVTFRCDPISEHNRLYWYRQTLGQGPEFLTYFQNEAQLEKSRLLSDRFSAERPKGSFSTLEIQRTEQGDSAMYLCASSPKTGPTYEQYFGPGTRLTVT.

The gene calls are TRBV30 and TRBJ2-3; 10 bases agree with TRBD2. Looked up from germline, CDR1 is GTSNPN and CDR2 is SVGIG (reference sequence). This CDR3 spans 17 amino acids. Trimming removed 4 bases from V and 2 bases from J; junction bases left unmatched: 12. The CDR3 loop is CAWTQGYGTSVTDTQYF. Written as DNA, the CDR3 is TGTGCCTGGACACAAGGTTATGGGACTAGCGTCACAGATACGCAGTATTTT. Supplemented by reference TRBV30 and TRBJ2-3, the full variable domain reads SQTIHQWPATLVQPVGSPLSLECTVEGTSNPNLYWYRQAAGRGLQLLFYSVGIGQISSEVPQNLSASRPQDRQFILSSKKLLLSDSGFYLCAWTQGYGTSVTDTQYFGPGTRLTVL.

This chain links TRBV7-9 with TRBJ1-2, with D hard to call. V was clipped by 1 base and J by 2 bases, with 8 bases between them. The CDR3 spans 14 residues. Germline V gives CDR1 SEHNR, CDR2 FQNEAQ (reference sequence). CDR3 DNA: TGTGCCAGCAGCTTAGGAGGTGCGAACTATGGCTACACCTTC. Translation: CASSLGGANYGYTF.

The CDR3 protein is CASSLGTGMYSNQPQHF. The CDR3 nucleotides read TGTGCCAGCAGCCTAGGGACAGGCATGTATAGCAATCAGCCCCAGCATTTT. The chain couples TRBV5-6 to TRBJ1-5; TRBD1 matches at 8 bases. Germline CDR1 and CDR2: SGHDT and YYEEEE. V shed 4 bases and J 0 bases; nucleotides not matched to a gene: 9. The CDR3 consists of 17 residues.

The genes are TRBV7-6 and TRBJ2-5; 8 nucleotides align to TRBD2. CDR1 SGHVS and CDR2 FNYEAQ come from the germline V gene. V shed 6 bases, J shed 5 bases, and the junction held 14 bases outside the gene matches. The CDR3 loop spans 16 amino acids. The CDR3 here is CASSSSAGRARETQYF. Written as DNA, the CDR3 is TGTGCCAGCAGTTCCAGCGCCGGGAGGGCCCGGGAGACCCAGTACTTC.

The gene calls are TRBV21-1 and TRBJ2-5; TRBD2, the table's D call, lacks a check against the DNA. TRBV21-1 is reported as a pseudogene. The CDR3 extends over 16 amino acids. CDR3 amino acids: CASSHLSLAGQETQYF. CDR3 DNA sequence: TGTGCCAGCAGCCATCTTTCGCTAGCGGGGCAAGAGACCCAGTACTTC.